A single sample is the source of the 24 T cell receptor beta chains below, sequenced in a study of blood T cell repertoires in COVID-19. Profiling relied on immunoSEQ multiplex PCR, and the TCRdb table lists in-frame clones only, not all of them. Of approximately 310,000 clones listed, about 90% are singletons. Sequenced: peripheral blood. The receptor source for this set is a woman aged 45 to 65 who had recovered from COVID-19.

V gene TRBV28 combines with J gene TRBJ1-1; 8 nucleotides match TRBD1. The CDR3 runs 16 residues. CDR1 is MDHEN, CDR2 SYDVKM, per germline. V shed 2 bases, J shed 5 bases, and the junction held 10 bases outside the gene matches. The CDR3 loop reads CASSLTGRGRWTEAFF. CDR3 DNA: TGTGCCAGCAGTTTAACGGGCAGGGGGCGGTGGACTGAAGCTTTCTTT.

The V call is TRBV2, the J call TRBJ1-3, with D possibly being TRBD1 (5 bases). The CDR3 length is 15 residues. V lost 6 bases to trimming and J lost 0 bases, with 12 bases between them. In germline, CDR1 is SNHLY, CDR2 FYNNEI. CDR3: CASSLTASSGNTIYF. CDR3 DNA: TGTGCCAGCAGCTTGACAGCGAGCTCTGGAAACACCATATATTTT.

About this clone itself: The sample contains more than one DNA sequence encoding this CDR3. This chain uses TRBV15 with TRBJ2-4, with D perhaps matching TRBD1 (5 bases). The V end lost 3 bases, the J end lost 2 bases, and 14 bases lay between the germline ends. The CDR3 extends over 16 amino acids. The germline gives CDR1 LNHNV, CDR2 YYDKDF (reference sequence). CDR3: CATSRAVRGTKNIQYF. CDR3 nucleotide sequence: TGTGCCACCAGCAGGGCTGTAAGGGGAACCAAAAACATTCAGTACTTC.

V is TRBV30 and J is TRBJ1-3; D gene ambiguous. V lost 2 bases to trimming and J lost 0 bases, with 11 bases between them. Germline CDR1 and CDR2: GTSNPN and SVGIG (reference sequence). The CDR3 length is 15 residues. The CDR3 DNA sequence: TGTGCCTGGAGTACGGGTTTGAGCTCTGGAAACACCATATATTTT. Amino acid sequence: CAWSTGLSSGNTIYF.

The chain links TRBV10-3 to TRBJ1-6; 10 positions match TRBD1. Unmatched junction bases numbered 12, after V lost 0 bases and J lost 7 bases. The CDR3 covers 19 residues. CDR1 and CDR2 (germline): ENHRY, SYGVKD. CDR3 sequence: CAISESGDRGRSTNSPLHF. The CDR3, as DNA: TGTGCCATCAGTGAGTCAGGGGACAGGGGTAGGTCTACGAATTCACCCCTCCACTTT.

The chain recombines TRBV15 with TRBJ1-5; TRBD1 agrees at 7 bases. Germline V CDR1 and CDR2: LNHNV, YYDKDF (reference sequence). J was trimmed by 6 bases and V by 2 bases; bases with no gene match: 7. The CDR3 is 15 residues long. The CDR3 is CATSRFDREAQPQHF. In nucleotides, the CDR3 is TGTGCCACCAGCAGATTCGACAGGGAGGCTCAGCCCCAGCATTTT.

The J gene is TRBJ2-3, the V gene TRBV5-1; 9 nucleotides align to TRBD1. With V trimmed by 6 bases and J by 7 bases, 3 bases remained unmatched. This CDR3 contains 12 residues. Germline CDR1 is SGHRS and CDR2 is YFSETQ. The CDR3 reads CASIGTGHTQYF. The CDR3 coding sequence is TGCGCCAGCATCGGGACAGGGCATACGCAGTATTTT.

The rearrangement joins TRBV19 to TRBJ2-3, with no clear D. Trimming took off 5 bases at V and 2 bases at J, with 11 bases between the two ends. The length of the CDR3 is 14 residues. Germline V gene lookup returns CDR1 LNHDA and CDR2 SQIVND (reference sequence). The CDR3 loop is CASSSTFFTDTQYF. The CDR3 DNA sequence: TGTGCCAGTAGTTCGACATTTTTCACAGATACGCAGTATTTT.

The V and J genes are TRBV2 and TRBJ2-3, with 12 positions matching TRBD2. Germline lookup yields CDR1 SNHLY and CDR2 FYNNEI. V dropped 6 bases and J dropped 0; count of bases not matched to a gene: 10. The length of the CDR3 is 18 residues. The CDR3 is CASSLLAGGITSTDTQYF. The CDR3 DNA is TGTGCCAGCAGCCTACTAGCGGGGGGAATCACTAGCACAGATACGCAGTATTTT.

This rearrangement joins TRBV19 to TRBJ2-7, with TRBD2 as a possible D gene (6 bases). The germline V gene has CDR1 LNHDA and CDR2 SQIVND (reference sequence). V was shortened by 5 bases and J by 2 bases, with 16 bases between the two germline ends. CDR3 size: 15 residues. The CDR3 protein is CASSPWGGTAYEQYF. The CDR3 nucleotides read TGTGCCAGTAGTCCTTGGGGCGGGACGGCCTACGAGCAGTACTTC.

The J gene is TRBJ2-5, the V gene TRBV19; a weak D match, TRBD2 (6 bases). V was clipped by 5 bases and J by 7 bases, with 23 bases between them. CDR1 and CDR2 from the germline V gene are LNHDA and SQIVND (reference sequence). This CDR3 has 16 residues. In DNA, the CDR3 is TGTGCCAGTAGTTCTCCCGGGACTCAACGCCGTCGGACCCAGTACTTC. Translating it yields CASSSPGTQRRRTQYF.

J is TRBJ1-4 and V is TRBV4-1, with D maybe TRBD1 (5 bases). V was shortened by 3 bases and J by 8 bases, with 13 bases between the two germline ends. The CDR3 contains 14 residues. Germline-derived CDR1 and CDR2 are MGHRA and YSYEKL. The CDR3 loop is CASSQMGLGEKLFF. The CDR3, as DNA: TGCGCCAGCAGCCAGATGGGGCTAGGGGAAAAACTGTTTTTT.

This clone was found a few times. The chain recombines TRBV5-6 with TRBJ2-1; TRBD2 might be the D (6 bases). Per germline, CDR1 SGHDT and CDR2 YYEEEE. Trimming stripped 7 bases from V and 5 bases from J, with 16 bases between. The CDR3 is made up of 14 amino acids. The CDR3, as DNA: TGTGCCAGCCACGAAAAGGGACTTAACAATGAGCAGTTCTTC. Translation gives CASHEKGLNNEQFF.

This clone was observed a handful of times. The chain has TRBV10-3 and TRBJ1-2; no clear D gene. CDR1 and CDR2 from the germline V gene are ENHRY and SYGVKD. The length of the CDR3 is 16 residues. V lost 0 bases, J lost 4 bases, and 15 bases lay in between. CDR3 DNA sequence: TGTGCCATCAGTGAGTCCGCCAGCGCCAACTCCTATGGCTACACCTTC. Translating it yields CAISESASANSYGYTF.

This chain connects TRBV13 to TRBJ2-1; no clear D. Per the germline V gene, CDR1 is PRHDT and CDR2 is FYEKMQ (reference sequence). The ends were cut back, 1 base at V and 10 bases at J, with 8 bases in the middle. The CDR3 runs 12 residues. The CDR3 DNA is TGTGCCAGCAGCTTAGAGTACTCCGAGCAGTTCTTC. Its protein is CASSLEYSEQFF.

This chain uses TRBV5-1 with TRBJ2-5; TRBD1 matches 8 bases. The V gene end was trimmed by 4 bases and the J gene end by 4 bases; junction bases not matched to a gene: 9. The CDR3 consists of 15 residues. Germline CDR1 reads SGHRS; CDR2 reads YFSETQ. The DNA for the CDR3 is TGCGCCAGCAGCGATGGGACAGGAGGAGTAGAGACCCAGTACTTC. Residues: CASSDGTGGVETQYF.

V is TRBV30 and J is TRBJ1-3; 9 bases map to TRBD1. Germline V lookup: CDR1 GTSNPN, CDR2 SVGIG (reference sequence). The CDR3 extends over 17 amino acids. Trimming removed 7 bases from V and 2 bases from J; junction bases left unmatched: 15. The CDR3 spells CASLPGQGLSAGNTIYF. CDR3 DNA sequence: TGTGCCTCACTCCCGGGACAGGGACTTTCGGCTGGAAACACCATATATTTT.

V gene TRBV27 combines with J gene TRBJ1-5, with D tentatively TRBD1 (5 bases). The germline V gene encodes CDR1 MNHEY and CDR2 SMNVEV (reference sequence). The CDR3 sequence is 15 residues long. The V gene lost 5 bases and the J gene lost 0 bases, with 11 bases spanning the gap. CDR3 amino acids: CASSPTENSNQPQHF. The CDR3 DNA is TGTGCCAGCAGTCCGACAGAAAATAGCAATCAGCCCCAGCATTTT.

The V call is TRBV30, the J call TRBJ2-5; D is uncertain. The CDR3 runs to 12 residues. V shed 0 bases and J shed 4 bases, with 6 bases lying between them. CDR1 is GTSNPN, CDR2 SVGIG, per germline (reference sequence). Here the CDR3 DNA reads TGTGCCTGGAGTGTCATCGGAGAGACCCAGTACTTC. Amino acid sequence: CAWSVIGETQYF.

The chain carries TRBV28 and TRBJ1-2; TRBD1 matches 10 bases. The germline V gene encodes CDR1 MDHEN and CDR2 SYDVKM. This CDR3 is built from 14 residues. The ends lost 6 bases at V and 8 bases at J; junction bases unmatched: 9. CDR3: CASSPTGTGAGYTF. The CDR3 DNA reads TGTGCCAGCAGCCCAACCGGGACAGGGGCGGGCTACACCTTC.

The V and J genes are TRBV30 and TRBJ2-7; 7 bases match TRBD1. The V gene's germline CDR1 is GTSNPN and CDR2 SVGIG (reference sequence). The CDR3 is made up of 13 amino acids. V lost 0 bases, J lost 6 bases, and 5 bases stayed unmatched. Here the CDR3 reads CAWSVQGLGEQYF. As DNA, the CDR3 is TGTGCCTGGAGTGTACAGGGGTTGGGCGAGCAGTACTTC.

V and J are TRBV6-2 or TRBV6-3 and TRBJ1-5; D gene ambiguous. Trimming removed 6 bases from V and 1 base from J, with 16 bases in between. CDR1 and CDR2 from the germline V gene are MNHEY and SVGEGT. This CDR3 is built from 16 residues. CDR3 in DNA: TGTGCCAGCAGCCCCCCTTCATACAGAAGCAATCAGCCCCAGCATTTT. Its protein product is CASSPPSYRSNQPQHF.

This chain joins TRBV7-2 and TRBJ2-5; no reliable D call. The CDR3 length is 15 residues. Germline V gene lookup returns CDR1 SGHTA and CDR2 FQGNSA. V lost 1 base, J lost 5 bases, and 14 bases lay in between. The DNA for the CDR3 is TGTGCCAGCAGCTTAGTAGGTACTCCCGGGGAGACCCAGTACTTC. It specifies CASSLVGTPGETQYF.

The V and J genes are TRBV19 and TRBJ1-1; the D is unclear. The V and J ends lost 7 bases and 1 base respectively, with 10 bases between them. The CDR3 has 13 amino acids. Germline CDR1 LNHDA, CDR2 SQIVND (reference sequence). The DNA of the CDR3 is TGTGCCAGTAACAGCCTGTCGAACACTGAAGCTTTCTTT. It yields the protein CASNSLSNTEAFF.